This record concerns one TCR beta chain sequence. These data originate in a study of blood T cell repertoires in COVID-19. On the study more broadly: There were acute and convalescent COVID-19 samples, and they came from the United States, Italy and Spain.

Authors' analysis steps: Cell counts per sample came from amplifying reference gene primers. Using immunoSEQ multiplex PCR, the repertoire was profiled, and TCRdb retains in-frame clones only, with some absent. Clone size and the V and J calls come from that table; the DNA yielded D and trimming. The repertoire holds roughly 97,000 clones, with approximately 80% as singletons. The germline V and J ends were trimmed by 3 bases and 0 bases, with 9 bases remaining between them. The CDR3 spans 13 residues. Germline values: CDR1 DFQATT, CDR2 SNEGSKA (reference sequence). The TCR was taken from a man in his sixties with acute or convalescent COVID-19. The rearrangement uses TRBV20-1 and TRBJ2-7, with D possibly being TRBD1 (6 bases). Input material: peripheral blood. The CDR3 DNA sequence: TGCAGTGCTAGTGCAGGGGTCTCCTACGAGCAGTACTTC. It translates to CSASAGVSYEQYF.